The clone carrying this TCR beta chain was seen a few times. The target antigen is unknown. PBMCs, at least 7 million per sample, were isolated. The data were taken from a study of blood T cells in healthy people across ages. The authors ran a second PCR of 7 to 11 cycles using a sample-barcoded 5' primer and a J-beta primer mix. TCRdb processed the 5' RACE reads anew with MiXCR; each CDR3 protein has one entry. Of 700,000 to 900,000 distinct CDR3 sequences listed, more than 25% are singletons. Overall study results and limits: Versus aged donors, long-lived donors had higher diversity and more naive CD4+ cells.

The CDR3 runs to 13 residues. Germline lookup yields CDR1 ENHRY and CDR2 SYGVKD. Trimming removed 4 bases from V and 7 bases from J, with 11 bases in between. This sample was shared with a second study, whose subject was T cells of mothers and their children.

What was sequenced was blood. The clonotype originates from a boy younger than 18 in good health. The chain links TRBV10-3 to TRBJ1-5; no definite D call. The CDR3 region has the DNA TGTGCCATCAGTGTTGCCGACTCCCAGCCCCAGCATTTT. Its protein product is CAISVADSQPQHF.